The 15 T cell receptor beta chains given below trace back to one sample, sequenced in a study of cytomegalovirus exposure and HLA in healthy donors. PCR primers comprised 60 Vbeta and 13 Jbeta primers. Assay used: immunoSEQ multiplex PCR; TCRdb lists only in-frame clones, some missing. This sample yields 100,000 to 150,000 clones, of which 83% are seen a single time; 0.95% to 1.5% belongs to the top ten. Sequences were obtained from PBMCs. The source is a girl aged 2-10 years in good health and CMV-seronegative.

This chain links TRBV25-1 with TRBJ2-7; possibly TRBD2 for D (6 bases). V was trimmed by 2 bases and J by 6 bases, leaving 17 bases between them. Germline V gene lookup returns CDR1 MGHDK and CDR2 SYGVNS. The CDR3 totals 15 residues. CDR3 amino acids: CASSEPGGLPAEQYF. The CDR3 DNA sequence: TGTGCCAGCAGTGAACCCGGAGGGCTTCCCGCCGAGCAGTACTTC.

The genes are TRBV2 and TRBJ2-5; TRBD2 agrees at 14 bases. There are 17 residues in the CDR3. Germline loops: CDR1 SNHLY, CDR2 FYNNEI. The V gene end was trimmed by 6 bases and the J gene end by 5 bases; junction bases not matched to a gene: 11. The CDR3 protein is CASREMGLAGVSETQYF. For the CDR3, the DNA is TGTGCCAGCAGGGAAATGGGACTAGCGGGGGTCTCTGAGACCCAGTACTTC.

The chain couples TRBV27 to TRBJ2-1; D possibly corresponds to TRBD2 (6 bases). There are 13 residues in the CDR3. CDR1 MNHEY and CDR2 SMNVEV come from the germline V gene (reference sequence). V was pared by 2 bases and J by 10 bases, with 12 bases between. The CDR3 bases are TGTGCCAGCAGTTTAATGGGGGGTTGGGAGCAGTTCTTC. This gives the protein CASSLMGGWEQFF.

V usage is TRBV9 and J usage is TRBJ1-1, with D tentatively TRBD1 (6 bases). Per the germline V gene, CDR1 is SGDLS and CDR2 is YYNGEE. This CDR3 spans 14 amino acids. V shed 4 bases and J shed 6 bases, with 16 bases lying between them. CDR3 in DNA: TGTGCCAGCAGCACGTCCCCCAGGGGCGCTGAAGCTTTCTTT. As protein: CASSTSPRGAEAFF.

This clone was seen a few times. CDR3 protein: CASSEDSGNTEAFF. DNA for the CDR3: TGTGCCAGCAGCGAGGACTCCGGGAACACTGAAGCTTTCTTT. The chain is built from TRBV6-5 and TRBJ1-1; D is undetermined. With 6 bases removed from V and 1 base from J, the gap between germline ends came to 12 bases. This CDR3 has 14 amino acids. Germline CDR1 is MNHEY and CDR2 is SVGAGI.

V and J are TRBV27 and TRBJ1-6; TRBD1 agrees at 12 bases. Per the germline V gene, CDR1 is MNHEY and CDR2 is SMNVEV (reference sequence). CDR3 length: 20 residues. The V segment lost 0 bases and the J segment 0 bases; nucleotides outside the gene matches: 6. The CDR3 spells CASSLSGTGGWGSYNSPLHF. CDR3 DNA sequence: TGTGCCAGCAGTTTATCTGGGACAGGGGGCTGGGGCTCCTATAATTCACCCCTCCACTTT.

This clone was picked up one time. The rearrangement uses TRBV4-2 and TRBJ2-7, with 9 bases lining up with TRBD2. This CDR3 is built from 15 residues. Trimming at V came to 4 bases and at J to 6 bases, leaving 10 bases not matched to a gene. From germline, CDR1 is LGHNA and CDR2 YNFKEQ. The CDR3 DNA is TGTGCCAGCAGCCCCCGGGGGGGGACTAGCATCGAGCAGTACTTC. Its translation: CASSPRGGTSIEQYF.

The sample holds one count of this clone. This chain connects TRBV12-5 to TRBJ2-5, with 14 bases fitting TRBD2. CDR1 LGHNT and CDR2 FRNRAP come from the germline V gene. This CDR3 contains 16 residues. With V trimmed by 8 bases and J by 4 bases, 9 bases remained unmatched. This CDR3 is CASSPGTSGSVETQYF. CDR3 DNA sequence: TGTGCTAGTAGCCCCGGGACTAGCGGGAGTGTAGAGACCCAGTACTTC.

This clone occurred once. The chain has TRBV6-4 and TRBJ2-3; 11 positions agree with TRBD2. Germline lookup yields CDR1 MRHNA and CDR2 SNTAGT. V trimming: 0 bases; J trimming: 4 bases; junction bases outside the gene matches: 0. This CDR3 contains 15 residues. CDR3 sequence (DNA): TGTGCCAGCAGTGACTCTAGCGGGGGGGCAGATACGCAGTATTTT. This gives the protein CASSDSSGGADTQYF.

V is TRBV5-6 and J is TRBJ2-3; TRBD2 agrees at 10 bases. This CDR3 has 15 residues. Germline assignment: CDR1 SGHDT and CDR2 YYEEEE. Trimming cost V 4 bases and J 6 bases; bases outside gene matches: 8. Here the CDR3 DNA reads TGTGCCAGCAGCGAAAAGCGGGAGGGGAGGGATACGCAGTATTTT. Its protein is CASSEKREGRDTQYF.

J is TRBJ2-5 and V is TRBV4-2, with TRBD2 matching over 9 bases. Germline CDR1 LGHNA, CDR2 YNFKEQ. This CDR3 contains 19 residues. J gave up 5 bases and V 0 bases, and 16 bases lay outside the gene matches. The CDR3 DNA sequence: TGTGCCAGCAGCCAAGATCGGGTGGGGGCGGGGGGGCCCCGGGAGACCCAGTACTTC. This gives the protein CASSQDRVGAGGPRETQYF.

The V call is TRBV5-6, the J call TRBJ1-2; 10 bases map to TRBD1. In germline, CDR1 is SGHDT, CDR2 YYEEEE. The CDR3 loop spans 15 amino acids. J lost 4 bases, V lost 4 bases, and 7 bases had no gene match. CDR3 residues: CASSLTGGEIYGYTF. CDR3 bases: TGTGCCAGCAGCCTGACAGGGGGCGAGATCTATGGCTACACCTTC.

The V call is TRBV7-3, the J call TRBJ2-7; D gene unclear. The CDR3 spans 15 residues. CDR1 is SGHTA, CDR2 FQGTGA, per germline. Trimming shortened V by 2 bases and J by 0 bases, and 11 bases separated the two germline ends. In DNA form, the CDR3 reads TGTGCCAGCAGCTTAGGATCTCGCGGCTCCTACGAGCAGTACTTC. Protein: CASSLGSRGSYEQYF.

V gene TRBV9 combines with J gene TRBJ2-1; D gene uncertain. The CDR3 has 12 amino acids. Germline CDR1 and CDR2: SGDLS and YYNGEE. Trimming pared 0 bases from V and 6 bases from J, leaving 4 bases between. CDR3 loop: CASSVGLNEQFF. The CDR3 bases are TGTGCCAGCAGCGTAGGGCTCAATGAGCAGTTCTTC. Together with reference TRBV9 and TRBJ2-1, the CDR3 gives the full variable domain: DSGVTQTPKHLITATGQRVTLRCSPRSGDLSVYWYQQSLDQGLQFLIQYYNGEERAKGNILERFSAQQFPDLHSELNLSSLELGDSALYFCASSVGLNEQFFGPGTRLTVL.

V gene TRBV6-6 combines with J gene TRBJ2-1, with 7 positions matching TRBD2. The CDR3 runs 15 residues. Germline V gives CDR1 MNHNY, CDR2 SVGAGI (reference sequence). With 3 bases clipped from V and 8 bases from J, the junction kept 10 bases outside the gene matches. DNA for the CDR3: TGTGCCAGCAGTTATCGGGGACCTAGCGGCGATGAGCAGTTCTTC. Encoded protein: CASSYRGPSGDEQFF.